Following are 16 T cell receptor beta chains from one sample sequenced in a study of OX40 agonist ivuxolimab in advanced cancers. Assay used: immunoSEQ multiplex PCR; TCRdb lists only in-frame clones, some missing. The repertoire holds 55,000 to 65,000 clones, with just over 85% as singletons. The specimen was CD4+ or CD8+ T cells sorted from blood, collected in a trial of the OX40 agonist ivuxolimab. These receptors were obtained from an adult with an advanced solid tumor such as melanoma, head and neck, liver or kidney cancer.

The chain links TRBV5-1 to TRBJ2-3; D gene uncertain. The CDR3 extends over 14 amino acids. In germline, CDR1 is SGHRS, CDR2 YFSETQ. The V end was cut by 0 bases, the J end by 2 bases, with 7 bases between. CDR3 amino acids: CASSLGSDTDTQYF. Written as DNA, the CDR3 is TGCGCCAGCAGCTTGGGGAGTGACACAGATACGCAGTATTTT.

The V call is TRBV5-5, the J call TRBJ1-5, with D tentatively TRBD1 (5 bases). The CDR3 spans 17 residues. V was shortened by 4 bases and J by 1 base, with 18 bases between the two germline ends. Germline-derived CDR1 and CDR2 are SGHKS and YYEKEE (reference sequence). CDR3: CASSRGRGDMSNQPQHF. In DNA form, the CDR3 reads TGTGCCAGCAGCCGTGGCCGGGGGGATATGAGCAATCAGCCCCAGCATTTT.

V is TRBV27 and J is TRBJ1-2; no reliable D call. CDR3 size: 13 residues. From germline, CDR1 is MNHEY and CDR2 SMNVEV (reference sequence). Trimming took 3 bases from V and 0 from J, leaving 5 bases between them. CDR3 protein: CASSFTANYGYTF. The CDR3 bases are TGTGCCAGCAGTTTCACAGCTAACTATGGCTACACCTTC.

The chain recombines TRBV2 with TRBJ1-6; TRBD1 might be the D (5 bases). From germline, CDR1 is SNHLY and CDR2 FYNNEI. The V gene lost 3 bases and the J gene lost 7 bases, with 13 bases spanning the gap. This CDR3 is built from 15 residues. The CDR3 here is CASSDQGLKNSPLHF. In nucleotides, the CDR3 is TGTGCCAGCAGTGACCAGGGATTGAAGAATTCACCCCTCCACTTT.

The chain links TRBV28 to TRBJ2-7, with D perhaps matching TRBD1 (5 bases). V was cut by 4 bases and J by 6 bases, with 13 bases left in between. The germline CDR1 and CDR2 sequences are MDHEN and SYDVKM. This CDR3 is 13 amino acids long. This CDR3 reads CASSSHRNGEQYF. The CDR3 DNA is TGTGCCAGCAGTTCTCACAGGAATGGCGAGCAGTACTTC.

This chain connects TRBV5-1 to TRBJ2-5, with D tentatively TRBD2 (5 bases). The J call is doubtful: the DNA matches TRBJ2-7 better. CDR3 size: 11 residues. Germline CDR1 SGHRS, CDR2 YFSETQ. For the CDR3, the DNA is TGCGCCAGCAGCTCGGCGGGCGAGCAGTACTTC. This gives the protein CASSSAGEQYF.

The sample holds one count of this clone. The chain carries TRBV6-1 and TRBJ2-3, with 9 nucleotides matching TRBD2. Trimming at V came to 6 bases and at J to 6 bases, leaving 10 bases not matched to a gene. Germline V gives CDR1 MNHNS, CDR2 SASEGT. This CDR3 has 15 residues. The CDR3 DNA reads TGTGCCAGCAGCGTCTTTGCGGGGGGGCCGGATACGCAGTATTTT. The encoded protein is CASSVFAGGPDTQYF.

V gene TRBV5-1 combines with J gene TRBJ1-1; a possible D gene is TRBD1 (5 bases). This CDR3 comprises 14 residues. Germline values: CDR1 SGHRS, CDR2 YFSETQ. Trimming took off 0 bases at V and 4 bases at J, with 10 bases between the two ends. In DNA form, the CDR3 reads TGCGCCAGCAGCTTGGGAGGGGCGCGCACTGAAGCTTTCTTT. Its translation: CASSLGGARTEAFF.

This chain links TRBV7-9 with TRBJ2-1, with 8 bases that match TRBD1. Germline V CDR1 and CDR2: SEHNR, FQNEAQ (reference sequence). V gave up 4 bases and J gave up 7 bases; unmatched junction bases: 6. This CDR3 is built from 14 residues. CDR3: CASSSGQGGNEQFF. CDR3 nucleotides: TGTGCCAGCAGCTCCGGACAGGGTGGGAATGAGCAGTTCTTC. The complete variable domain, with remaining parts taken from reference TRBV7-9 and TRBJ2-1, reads DTGVSQNPRHKITKRGQNVTFRCDPISEHNRLYWYRQTLGQGPEFLTYFQNEAQLEKSRLLSDRFSAERPKGSFSTLEIQRTEQGDSAMYLCASSSGQGGNEQFFGPGTRLTVL.

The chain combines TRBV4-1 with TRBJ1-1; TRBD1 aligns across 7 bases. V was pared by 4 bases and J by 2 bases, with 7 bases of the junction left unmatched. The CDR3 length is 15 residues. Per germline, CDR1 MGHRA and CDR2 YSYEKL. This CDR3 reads CASSRNRGGNTEAFF. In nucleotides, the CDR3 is TGCGCCAGCAGCCGAAACAGGGGAGGAAACACTGAAGCTTTCTTT.

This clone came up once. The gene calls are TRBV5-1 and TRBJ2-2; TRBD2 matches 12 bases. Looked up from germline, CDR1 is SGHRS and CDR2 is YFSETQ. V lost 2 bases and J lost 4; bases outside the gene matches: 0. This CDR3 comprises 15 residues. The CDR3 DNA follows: TGCGCCAGCAGCTTACTAGCGGGGGGCACCGGGGAGCTGTTTTTT. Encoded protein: CASSLLAGGTGELFF.

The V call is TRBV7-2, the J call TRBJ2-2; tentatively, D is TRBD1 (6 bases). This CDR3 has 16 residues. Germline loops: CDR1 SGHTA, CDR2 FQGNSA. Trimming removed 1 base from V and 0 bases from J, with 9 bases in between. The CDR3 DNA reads TGTGCCAGCAGCTTAGAATCAGGGGCGAACACCGGGGAGCTGTTTTTT. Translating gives CASSLESGANTGELFF.

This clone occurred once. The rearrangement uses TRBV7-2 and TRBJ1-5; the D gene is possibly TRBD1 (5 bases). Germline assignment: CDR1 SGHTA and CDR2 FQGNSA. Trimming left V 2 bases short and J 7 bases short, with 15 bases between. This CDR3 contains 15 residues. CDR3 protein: CASSLSVLGGQPQHF. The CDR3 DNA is TGTGCCAGCAGCTTAAGCGTTCTCGGGGGGCAGCCCCAGCATTTT.

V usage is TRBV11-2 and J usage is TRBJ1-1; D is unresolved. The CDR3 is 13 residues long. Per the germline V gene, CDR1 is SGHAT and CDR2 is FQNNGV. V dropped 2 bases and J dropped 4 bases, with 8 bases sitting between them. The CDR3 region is CASSLTYPTEAFF. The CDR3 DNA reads TGTGCCAGCAGCTTAACTTACCCCACTGAAGCTTTCTTT.

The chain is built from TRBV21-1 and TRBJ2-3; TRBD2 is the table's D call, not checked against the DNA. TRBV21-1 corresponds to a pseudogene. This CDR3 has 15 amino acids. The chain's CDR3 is CASSTSGGPPHTQYF. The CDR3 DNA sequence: TGTGCCAGCAGTACTAGCGGGGGGCCCCCCCATACGCAGTATTTT.

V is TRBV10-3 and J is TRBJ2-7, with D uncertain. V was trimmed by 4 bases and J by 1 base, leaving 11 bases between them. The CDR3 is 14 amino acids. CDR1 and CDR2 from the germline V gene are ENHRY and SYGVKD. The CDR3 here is CAISGGKGSYEQYF. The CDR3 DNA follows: TGTGCCATCAGTGGGGGAAAAGGGTCCTACGAGCAGTACTTC.